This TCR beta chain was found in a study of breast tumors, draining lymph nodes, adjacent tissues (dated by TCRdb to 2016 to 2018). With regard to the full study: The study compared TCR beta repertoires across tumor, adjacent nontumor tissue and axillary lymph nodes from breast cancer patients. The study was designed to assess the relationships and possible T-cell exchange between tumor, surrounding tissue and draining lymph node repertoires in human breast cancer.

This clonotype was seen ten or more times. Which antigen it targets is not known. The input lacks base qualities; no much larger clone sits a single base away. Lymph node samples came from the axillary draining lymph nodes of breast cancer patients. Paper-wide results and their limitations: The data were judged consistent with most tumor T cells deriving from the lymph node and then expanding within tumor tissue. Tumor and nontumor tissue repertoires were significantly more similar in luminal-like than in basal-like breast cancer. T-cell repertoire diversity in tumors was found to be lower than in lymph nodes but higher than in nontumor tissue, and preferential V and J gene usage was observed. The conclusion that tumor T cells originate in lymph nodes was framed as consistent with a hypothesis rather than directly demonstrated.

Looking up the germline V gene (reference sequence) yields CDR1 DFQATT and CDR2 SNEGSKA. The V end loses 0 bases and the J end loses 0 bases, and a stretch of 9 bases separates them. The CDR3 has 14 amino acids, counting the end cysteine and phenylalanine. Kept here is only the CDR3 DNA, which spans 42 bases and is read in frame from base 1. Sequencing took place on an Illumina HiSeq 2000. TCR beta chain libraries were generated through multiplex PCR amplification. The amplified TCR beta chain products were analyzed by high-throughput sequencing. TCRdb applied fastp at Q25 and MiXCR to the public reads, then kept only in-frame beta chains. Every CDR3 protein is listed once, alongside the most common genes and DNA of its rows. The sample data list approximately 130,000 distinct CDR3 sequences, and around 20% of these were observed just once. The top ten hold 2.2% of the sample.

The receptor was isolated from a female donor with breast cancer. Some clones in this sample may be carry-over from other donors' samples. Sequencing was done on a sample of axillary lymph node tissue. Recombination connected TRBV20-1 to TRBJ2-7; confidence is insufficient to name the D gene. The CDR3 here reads CSARDSRSSYEQYF. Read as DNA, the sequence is TGCAGTGCTAGAGATTCTCGGTCCTCCTACGAGCAGTACTTC.